This TCR beta chain comes out of a study of spatial heterogeneity in lung cancer. Germline V gene sequence: CDR1 LGHNA, CDR2 YSLEER. The CDR3 contains 14 residues. Trimming took 4 bases from V and 3 from J; bases not matched to a gene: 5. Broader study findings: Resection saw ubiquitous expanded tumor TCRs appear in blood more than follow-up did.

This clonotype has more than one count but fewer than ten. Its antigen is currently unknown. Sample time point: sample taken at primary tumor resection. The donors, 60 to 80 patients with untreated early-stage non-small cell lung cancer, provided the samples. The study sequenced unsorted whole RNA from tumor, nontumor lung or frozen PBMC. The library protocol tagged each TCR cDNA with a unique molecular identifier. TCRdb called the 5' RACE reads again in MiXCR, with one record for every CDR3 protein. The sample yields more than 65,000 distinct CDR3 sequences, roughly 8% seen once. The TCR comes from a male donor with early-stage non-small cell lung cancer. Source: PBMCs, taken at surgery. The chain joins TRBV4-3 to TRBJ2-7; 8 bases line up with TRBD2. CDR3 sequence reads: CASSREAGVYEQYF. The CDR3, as DNA: TGCGCCAGCAGCCGCGAAGCGGGGGTCTACGAGCAGTACTTC.